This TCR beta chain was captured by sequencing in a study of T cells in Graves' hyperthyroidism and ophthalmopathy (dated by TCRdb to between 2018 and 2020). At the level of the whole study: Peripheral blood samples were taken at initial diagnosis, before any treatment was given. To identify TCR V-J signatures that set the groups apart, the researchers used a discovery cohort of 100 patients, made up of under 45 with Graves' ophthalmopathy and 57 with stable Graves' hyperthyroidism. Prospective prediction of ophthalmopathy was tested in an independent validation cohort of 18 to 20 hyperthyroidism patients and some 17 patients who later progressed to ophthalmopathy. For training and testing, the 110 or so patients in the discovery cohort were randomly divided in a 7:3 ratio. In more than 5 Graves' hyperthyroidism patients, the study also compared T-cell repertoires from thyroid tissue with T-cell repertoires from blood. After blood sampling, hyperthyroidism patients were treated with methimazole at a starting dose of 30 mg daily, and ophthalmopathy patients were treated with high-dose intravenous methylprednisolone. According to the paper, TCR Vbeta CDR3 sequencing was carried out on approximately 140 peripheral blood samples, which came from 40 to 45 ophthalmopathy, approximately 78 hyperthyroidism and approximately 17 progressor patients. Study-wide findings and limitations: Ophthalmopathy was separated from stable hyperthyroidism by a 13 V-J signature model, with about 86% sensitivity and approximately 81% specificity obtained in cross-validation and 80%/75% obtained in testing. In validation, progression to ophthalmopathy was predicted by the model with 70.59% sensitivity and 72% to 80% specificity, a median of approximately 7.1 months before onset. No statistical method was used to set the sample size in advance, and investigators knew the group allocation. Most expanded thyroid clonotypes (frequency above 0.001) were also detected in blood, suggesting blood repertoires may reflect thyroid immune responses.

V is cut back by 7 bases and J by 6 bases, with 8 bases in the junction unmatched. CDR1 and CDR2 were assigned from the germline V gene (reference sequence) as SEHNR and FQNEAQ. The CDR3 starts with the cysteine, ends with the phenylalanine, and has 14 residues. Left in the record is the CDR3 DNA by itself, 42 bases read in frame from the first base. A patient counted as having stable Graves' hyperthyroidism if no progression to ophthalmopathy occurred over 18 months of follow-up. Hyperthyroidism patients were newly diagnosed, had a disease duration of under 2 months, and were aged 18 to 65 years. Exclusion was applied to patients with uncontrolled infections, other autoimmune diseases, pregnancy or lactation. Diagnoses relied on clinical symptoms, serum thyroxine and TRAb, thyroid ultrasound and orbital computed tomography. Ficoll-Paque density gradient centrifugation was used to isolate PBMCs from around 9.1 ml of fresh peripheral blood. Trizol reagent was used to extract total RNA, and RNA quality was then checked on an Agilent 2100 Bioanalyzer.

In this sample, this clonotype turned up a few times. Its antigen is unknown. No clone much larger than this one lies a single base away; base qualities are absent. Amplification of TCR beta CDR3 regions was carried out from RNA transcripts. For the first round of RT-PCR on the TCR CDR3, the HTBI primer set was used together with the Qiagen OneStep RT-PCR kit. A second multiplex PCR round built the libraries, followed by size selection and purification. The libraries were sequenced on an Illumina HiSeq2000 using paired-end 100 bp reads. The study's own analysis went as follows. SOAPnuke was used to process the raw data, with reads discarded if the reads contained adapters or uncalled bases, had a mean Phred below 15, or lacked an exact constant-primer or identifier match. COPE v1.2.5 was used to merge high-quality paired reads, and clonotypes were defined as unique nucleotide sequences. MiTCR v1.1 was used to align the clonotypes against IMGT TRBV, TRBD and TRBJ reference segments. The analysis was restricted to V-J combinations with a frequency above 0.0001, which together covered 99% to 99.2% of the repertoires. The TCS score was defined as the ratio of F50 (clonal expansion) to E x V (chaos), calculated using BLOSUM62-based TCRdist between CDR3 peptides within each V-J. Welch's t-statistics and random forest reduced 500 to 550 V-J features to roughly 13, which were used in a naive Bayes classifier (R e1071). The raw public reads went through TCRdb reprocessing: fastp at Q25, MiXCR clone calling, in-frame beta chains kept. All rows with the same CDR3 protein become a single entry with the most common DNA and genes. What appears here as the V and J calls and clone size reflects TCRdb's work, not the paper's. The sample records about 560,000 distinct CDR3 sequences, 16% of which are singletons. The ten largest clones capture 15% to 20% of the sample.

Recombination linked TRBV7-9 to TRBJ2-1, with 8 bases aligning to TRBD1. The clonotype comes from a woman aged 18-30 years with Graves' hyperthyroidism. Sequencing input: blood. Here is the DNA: TGTGCCAGCACCGGACAGGGCCACCCCAATGAGCAGTTCTTC. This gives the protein CASTGQGHPNEQFF.